The rows below give T cell receptor beta chains drawn from one sample of a study of early T cells in non-severe SARS-CoV-2 infection. TCRdb called the 5' RACE reads again in MiXCR, with one record for every CDR3 protein. Of tens of thousands of distinct CDR3 sequences in the sample, about 14% were seen once. The sample here was whole blood, taken at baseline. These receptors came from an adult who was a healthcare worker with PCR-confirmed SARS-CoV-2 infection or an uninfected control (not recorded which). CDR3s include the opening cysteine and the closing phenylalanine or tryptophan. D genes are given only for firm matches. Size values are once, few and many counts, or a class for expanded clones, and some rows have none.

V gene: TRBV7-9; J gene: TRBJ2-1; D gene: TRBD1; clone size: many; CDR3 length: 13; CDR3 DNA: TGTGCCAGCAGCCTTACTTCGACAGGGAACGGGTTCTTC; CDR3 protein: CASSLTSTGNGFF
V gene: TRBV11-2; J gene: TRBJ2-2; D gene: -; clone size: -; CDR3 length: 15; CDR3 DNA: TGTGCCAGCAGCTTAGTGTCTGGACGAACCGGGGAGCTGTTTTTT; CDR3 protein: CASSLVSGRTGELFF
V gene: TRBV7-2; J gene: TRBJ2-7; D gene: TRBD2; clone size: -; CDR3 length: 18; CDR3 DNA: TGTGCCAGCAGCTTAGGGACTAGAGCAGGGCCTAGCTCCTACGAGCAGTACTTC; CDR3 protein: CASSLGTRAGPSSYEQYF
V gene: TRBV11-3; J gene: TRBJ2-1; D gene: TRBD2; clone size: few; CDR3 length: 19; CDR3 DNA: TGTGCCAGCAGCTTAGACGCGGGGGGGATTCTAAGCTCCTACAATGAGCAGTTCTTC; CDR3 protein: CASSLDAGGILSSYNEQFF
V gene: TRBV7-3; J gene: TRBJ2-5; D gene: TRBD2; clone size: many; CDR3 length: 15; CDR3 DNA: TGTGCCAGCAGCTTAATGGGACTAGGACAAGAGACCCAGTACTTC; CDR3 protein: CASSLMGLGQETQYF
V gene: TRBV6-6; J gene: TRBJ1-3; D gene: -; clone size: -; CDR3 length: 17; CDR3 DNA: TGTGCCAGCAGTTACAAGGGCAGGTCGAGCTCTGGAAACACCATATATTTT; CDR3 protein: CASSYKGRSSSGNTIYF
V gene: TRBV3-1; J gene: TRBJ2-1; D gene: TRBD2; clone size: -; CDR3 length: 15; CDR3 DNA: TGTGCCAGCAGCCCCCGGGAGGCCAACTACAATGAGCAGTTCTTC; CDR3 protein: CASSPREANYNEQFF
V gene: TRBV12-5; J gene: TRBJ2-1; D gene: TRBD2; clone size: -; CDR3 length: 18; CDR3 DNA: TGTGCTAGTGGTTTGGTACCCGATGGGACTAGCGGATACAATGAGCAGTTCTTC; CDR3 protein: CASGLVPDGTSGYNEQFF
V gene: TRBV12-3/TRBV12-4; J gene: TRBJ2-7; D gene: -; clone size: few; CDR3 length: 14; CDR3 DNA: TGTGCCAGCAGTTTAAGGGCAGGGCTTGGGGAGCAGTACTTC; CDR3 protein: CASSLRAGLGEQYF
V gene: TRBV29-1; J gene: TRBJ2-3; D gene: -; clone size: -; CDR3 length: 13; CDR3 DNA: TGCAGCGTTGACCGAGGGGCAGCAGATACGCAGTATTTT; CDR3 protein: CSVDRGAADTQYF
V gene: TRBV24-1; J gene: TRBJ2-1; D gene: TRBD2; clone size: few; CDR3 length: 17; CDR3 DNA: TGTGCCACCAGTGATGCCGTCCTAGCGGGAACTTCCAATGAGCAGTTCTTC; CDR3 protein: CATSDAVLAGTSNEQFF